A single sample is the source of the 22 T cell receptor beta chains below, sequenced in a study of cytomegalovirus exposure and HLA in healthy donors. The PCR was carried out with 60 Vbeta primers and 13 Jbeta primers. Produced via immunoSEQ multiplex PCR; TCRdb's table is partial and in-frame only. The sample carries roughly 160,000 clones, less than 85% recorded once. Material for sequencing was PBMCs. All receptors derive from a man in his 60s in good health and CMV-seronegative.

CDR3 coding DNA: TGCAGCGTTGAAGAGCGTGTAGAGACCCAGTACTTC. Its protein product is CSVEERVETQYF. This rearrangement joins TRBV29-1 to TRBJ2-5; no reliable D call. Trimming stripped 0 bases from V and 4 bases from J, with 6 bases between. This CDR3 is built from 12 residues. Germline lookup yields CDR1 SQVTM and CDR2 ANQGSEA.

The rearrangement joins TRBV29-1 to TRBJ1-4; 8 nucleotides agree with TRBD1. The CDR3 length is 14 residues. The germline V gene has CDR1 SQVTM and CDR2 ANQGSEA. With 4 bases clipped from V and 1 base from J, the junction kept 2 bases outside the gene matches. The DNA of the CDR3 is TGCAGCGTTGCTGACAGGGGAACTAATGAAAAACTGTTTTTT. It codes for CSVADRGTNEKLFF.

This chain joins TRBV5-4 and TRBJ2-2; TRBD2 matches at 10 bases. The CDR3 loop spans 17 amino acids. Per germline, CDR1 SGHNT and CDR2 YYREEE (reference sequence). With 4 bases clipped from V and 1 base from J, the junction kept 7 bases outside the gene matches. CDR3 amino acids: CASSKLAGTQNTGELFF. The CDR3 DNA sequence: TGTGCCAGCAGCAAACTAGCGGGAACGCAGAACACCGGGGAGCTGTTTTTT.

The chain is built from TRBV4-1 and TRBJ1-3, with 10 bases lining up with TRBD1. CDR1 MGHRA and CDR2 YSYEKL come from the germline V gene. With V trimmed by 4 bases and J by 2 bases, 5 bases remained unmatched. This CDR3 contains 16 residues. CDR3 sequence (DNA): TGCGCCAGCAGCCGGAACGACAGGGGGCCTGGAAACACCATATATTTT. Translation gives CASSRNDRGPGNTIYF.

The rearrangement uses TRBV28 and TRBJ2-7; D is possibly TRBD2 (5 bases). CDR3 length equals 15 residues. Per germline, CDR1 MDHEN and CDR2 SYDVKM. The V and J ends lost 1 base and 2 bases respectively, with 12 bases between them. As DNA, the CDR3 is TGTGCCAGCAGTTTATCTAGTGCGGGTGCCTACGAGCAGTACTTC. Translated, it gives CASSLSSAGAYEQYF.

The chain couples TRBV25-1 to TRBJ2-7, with 7 bases lining up with TRBD1. Germline CDR1 MGHDK, CDR2 SYGVNS. This CDR3 contains 12 residues. The junction had 6 bases not matched to a gene; V was cut back by 6 bases and J by 7 bases. CDR3 residues: CASRQQGREQYF. The CDR3 DNA is TGTGCCAGCAGGCAACAGGGGAGAGAGCAGTACTTC.

The chain recombines TRBV5-8 with TRBJ2-5; D not certain. The CDR3 spans 13 residues. V lost 2 bases and J 4 bases, leaving 9 bases between the germline ends. Germline V gene lookup returns CDR1 SGHTS and CDR2 YDEGEE. CDR3 residues: CASSFRVGETQYF. The DNA for the CDR3 is TGTGCCAGCAGCTTCCGGGTAGGAGAGACCCAGTACTTC.

J is TRBJ2-7 and V is TRBV11-2, with TRBD2 identical over 7 bases. V shed 4 bases and J 3 bases; nucleotides not matched to a gene: 9. This CDR3 region has 15 residues. Germline loops: CDR1 SGHAT, CDR2 FQNNGV. In nucleotides, the CDR3 is TGTGCCAGCAGCTCACTGACTAGCAGCGGCTACGAGCAGTACTTC. It specifies CASSSLTSSGYEQYF.

This rearrangement joins TRBV5-4 to TRBJ2-1, with 12 bases aligning to TRBD2. This CDR3 contains 16 residues. Germline assignment: CDR1 SGHNT and CDR2 YYREEE (reference sequence). After removal of 4 bases from V and 3 bases from J, the junction contained 5 bases not matched to a gene. CDR3 loop: CASSPPGLAGYNEQFF. CDR3 coding DNA: TGTGCCAGCAGCCCGCCGGGACTAGCGGGCTACAATGAGCAGTTCTTC.

The chain joins TRBV5-1 to TRBJ1-2, with D unclear. Germline-derived CDR1 and CDR2 are SGHRS and YFSETQ. The CDR3 sequence is 14 residues long. The V gene lost 4 bases and the J gene lost 1 base, with 11 bases spanning the gap. The CDR3 loop reads CASSINSRNYGYTF. The DNA of the CDR3 is TGCGCCAGCAGCATAAACAGCCGTAACTATGGCTACACCTTC.

This sequence joins TRBV5-1 and TRBJ2-2, with a tentative D call TRBD2 (5 bases). CDR1 and CDR2 (germline): SGHRS, YFSETQ. There are 19 residues in the CDR3. V was clipped by 6 bases and J by 3 bases, with 27 bases between them. The CDR3 bases are TGCGCCAGCATCGGAAGGGAACCCGGAACCTGGCGGGACACCGGGGAGCTGTTTTTT. As protein: CASIGREPGTWRDTGELFF.

The chain links TRBV7-2 to TRBJ2-5, with 8 bases lining up with TRBD2. The J call is doubtful: the DNA matches TRBJ2-7 better. This CDR3 is built from 16 residues. Germline V CDR1 and CDR2: SGHTA, FQGNSA. CDR3 amino acids: CASSLRPSGGPYEQYF. The DNA for the CDR3 is TGTGCCAGCAGCTTACGACCGAGCGGGGGACCATACGAGCAGTACTTC.

The CDR3 DNA follows: TGCGCCAGCAGCTTGGTAGGGGCCCCTGGTGAAAAACTGTTTTTT. Translating gives CASSLVGAPGEKLFF. The rearrangement uses TRBV5-1 and TRBJ1-4; the D gene is possibly TRBD1 (5 bases). V was shortened by 0 bases and J by 7 bases, with 13 bases between the two germline ends. CDR1 and CDR2 from the germline V gene are SGHRS and YFSETQ. This CDR3 region has 15 residues.

The rearrangement uses TRBV18 and TRBJ1-4; 8 bases align to TRBD1. The CDR3 extends over 14 amino acids. Trimming took 6 bases from V and 3 from J; bases not matched to a gene: 3. Germline V gene sequence: CDR1 KGHSH, CDR2 LQKENI. The CDR3: CASSPTGANEKLFF. The CDR3 DNA sequence: TGTGCCAGCTCGCCGACAGGGGCTAATGAAAAACTGTTTTTT.

The chain has TRBV6-5 and TRBJ2-7; D may be TRBD1 (6 bases). V was trimmed by 4 bases and J by 2 bases, leaving 12 bases between them. Per germline, CDR1 MNHEY and CDR2 SVGAGI. The CDR3 extends over 14 amino acids. Written as DNA, the CDR3 is TGTGCCAGCAGTTTATCGACAGGCCCCTACGAGCAGTACTTC. Translating gives CASSLSTGPYEQYF.

The gene calls are TRBV2 and TRBJ2-3; 7 bases map to TRBD1. This CDR3 is 16 amino acids long. The V and J ends lost 5 bases and 0 bases, in that order; junction bases with no gene match: 8. CDR1 is SNHLY, CDR2 FYNNEI, per germline. CDR3 DNA sequence: TGTGCCAGCAGTCATGACAGGGTCAGTAGCACAGATACGCAGTATTTT. Translating it yields CASSHDRVSSTDTQYF.

The V call is TRBV13, the J call TRBJ2-5; D might be TRBD1 (6 bases). Trimming left V 6 bases short and J 1 base short, with 9 bases between. This CDR3 has 13 residues. Germline CDR1 reads PRHDT; CDR2 reads FYEKMQ (reference sequence). The CDR3 DNA is TGTGCCAGCAGGGGGACATTCCAAGAGACCCAGTACTTC. Protein product: CASRGTFQETQYF.

V usage is TRBV5-1 and J usage is TRBJ2-5; tentatively, D is TRBD2 (5 bases). The CDR3 contains 15 residues. Trimming pared 0 bases from V and 2 bases from J, leaving 11 bases between. Germline assignment: CDR1 SGHRS and CDR2 YFSETQ. DNA for the CDR3: TGCGCCAGCAGCTTGGGGACTTCCCCTCAAGAGACCCAGTACTTC. It yields the protein CASSLGTSPQETQYF.

The CDR3 protein is CASSQNRGQETQYF. CDR3 DNA: TGTGCCAGCAGCCAAAACCGGGGCCAAGAGACCCAGTACTTC. The rearrangement joins TRBV14 to TRBJ2-5, with TRBD2 as a possible D gene (5 bases). Germline V gene data show CDR1 as SGHDN and CDR2 as FVKESK. The CDR3 totals 14 residues. The V gene lost 2 bases and the J gene lost 1 base, with 8 bases spanning the gap.

The CDR3 DNA follows: TGTGCCAGTAGTCCCCGACAGGGCCGAGAGAATGGCTACACCTTC. Translated: CASSPRQGRENGYTF. V and J are TRBV19 and TRBJ1-2, with TRBD1 matching over 7 bases. The V gene's germline CDR1 is LNHDA and CDR2 SQIVND (reference sequence). The CDR3 spans 15 residues. V was clipped by 5 bases and J by 6 bases; unmatched bases: 12.

The chain combines TRBV19 with TRBJ2-5, with D possibly matching TRBD1 (6 bases). V lost 5 bases and J lost 2, with 12 bases in between. The CDR3 runs to 14 residues. The germline gives CDR1 LNHDA, CDR2 SQIVND (reference sequence). Here the CDR3 reads CASSLRGYQETQYF. The CDR3 nucleotides are TGTGCCAGTAGTTTGAGGGGGTATCAAGAGACCCAGTACTTC.

The rearrangement joins TRBV30 to TRBJ1-5; the D gene is possibly TRBD1 (5 bases). This CDR3 has 15 residues. From germline, CDR1 is GTSNPN and CDR2 SVGIG (reference sequence). V was pared by 2 bases and J by 2 bases, with 13 bases between. CDR3 loop: CAWSKGAGRNQPQHF. For the CDR3, the DNA is TGTGCCTGGAGTAAAGGGGCAGGACGCAATCAGCCCCAGCATTTT.